This paragraph reports one T cell receptor (beta chain). Libraries were prepared by immunoSEQ multiplex PCR; TCRdb keeps only in-frame clonotypes and omits some of them. The sample yields roughly 45,000 clones, 85% to 90% seen once. This specimen comes from a study of T cell changes during pregnancy in multiple sclerosis. The sequencing used peripheral blood, collected in the second trimester of pregnancy. This TCR was recovered from a female donor in good health, enrolled as a control in a pregnancy study.

The CDR3 loop reads CASSPRQGANTEAFF. The DNA of the CDR3 is TGTGCCAGCAGCCCCAGACAGGGCGCGAACACTGAAGCTTTCTTT. The chain links TRBV9 to TRBJ1-1, with 7 nucleotides matching TRBD1. Germline V gives CDR1 SGDLS, CDR2 YYNGEE. This CDR3 is 15 amino acids long. J lost 1 base, V lost 4 bases, and 7 bases had no gene match.